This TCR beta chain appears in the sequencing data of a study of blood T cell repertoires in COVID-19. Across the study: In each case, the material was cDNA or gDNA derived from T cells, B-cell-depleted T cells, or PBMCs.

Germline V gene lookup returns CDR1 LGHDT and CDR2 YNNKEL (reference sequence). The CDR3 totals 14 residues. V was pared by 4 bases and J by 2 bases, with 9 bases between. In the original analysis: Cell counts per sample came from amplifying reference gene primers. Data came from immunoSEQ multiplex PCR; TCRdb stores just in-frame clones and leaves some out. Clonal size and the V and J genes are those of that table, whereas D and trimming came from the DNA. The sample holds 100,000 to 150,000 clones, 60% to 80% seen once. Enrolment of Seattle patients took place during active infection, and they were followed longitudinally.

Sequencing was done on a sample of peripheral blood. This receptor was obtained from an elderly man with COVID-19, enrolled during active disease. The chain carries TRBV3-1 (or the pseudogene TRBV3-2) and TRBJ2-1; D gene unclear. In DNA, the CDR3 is TGTGCCAGCAGCCTGTCTAGGACCTACAATGAGCAGTTCTTC. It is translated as CASSLSRTYNEQFF.